This T cell receptor (beta chain) was sequenced during a study of cytomegalovirus exposure and HLA in healthy donors. About the study: About 200 million T cells yielded 117 million unique TCR beta sequences in earlier analysis. An early data release held tens of millions of unique TCRs from HLA-typed donors.

Study-level points and caveats: Donors were assumed by presence/absence analyses to have roughly uniform sequencing depth. Accurate HLA-A and HLA-B prediction from TCR beta sequences was reported for most subjects.

With respect to this clone: What it binds is unknown.

The PCR had 60 Vbeta and 13 Jbeta primers. Sequencing was performed with immunoSEQ multiplex PCR; in TCRdb, only in-frame clones are kept and a portion is missing. The sample yields more than 85,000 clones, 55% to 75% seen once. The CDR3 is made up of 14 amino acids. V shed 0 bases and J 2 bases; nucleotides not matched to a gene: 1. Per the germline V gene, CDR1 is SGHRS and CDR2 is YFSETQ. The TCR comes from a woman aged 45-65 years in good health and CMV-seropositive. The sample consisted of PBMCs. The chain uses TRBV5-1 and TRBJ2-5, with TRBD2 matching over 7 bases. The CDR3 DNA follows: TGCGCCAGCAGCTTGGCACTAGCGCAAGAGACCCAGTACTTC. Translation: CASSLALAQETQYF.